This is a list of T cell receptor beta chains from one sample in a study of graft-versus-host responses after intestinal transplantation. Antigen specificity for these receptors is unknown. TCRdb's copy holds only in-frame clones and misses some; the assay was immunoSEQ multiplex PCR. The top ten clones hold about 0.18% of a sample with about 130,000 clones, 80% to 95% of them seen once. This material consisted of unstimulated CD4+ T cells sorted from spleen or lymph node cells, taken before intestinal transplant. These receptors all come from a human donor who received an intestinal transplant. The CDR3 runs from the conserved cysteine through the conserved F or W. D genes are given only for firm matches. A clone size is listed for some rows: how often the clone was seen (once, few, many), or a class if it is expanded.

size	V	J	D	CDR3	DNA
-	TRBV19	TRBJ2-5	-	CASSISLTGGETQYF	TGTGCCAGTAGTATTTCTCTGACAGGAGGAGAGACCCAGTACTTC
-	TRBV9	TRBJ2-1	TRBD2	CASSVVYGGRASEQFF	TGTGCCAGCAGCGTAGTCTACGGCGGGAGGGCCAGTGAGCAGTTCTTC
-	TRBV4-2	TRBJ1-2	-	CASSQEGESNYGYTF	TGTGCCAGCAGCCAAGAAGGGGAAAGTAACTATGGCTACACCTTC
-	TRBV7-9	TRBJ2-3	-	CASRVRQGYTDTQYF	TGTGCCAGCAGGGTAAGGCAGGGATACACAGATACGCAGTATTTT
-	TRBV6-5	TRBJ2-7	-	CASSGLFPYGQQYF	TGTGCCAGCAGTGGGTTGTTCCCCTACGGGCAGCAGTACTTC
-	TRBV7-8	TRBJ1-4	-	CASRQQVGTDFNEKLFF	TGTGCCAGCAGGCAGCAAGTCGGGACCGACTTCAATGAAAAACTGTTTTTT
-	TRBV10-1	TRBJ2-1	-	CASSESSGSSYNEQFF	TGCGCCAGCAGTGAGTCCAGCGGCAGCTCCTACAATGAGCAGTTCTTC
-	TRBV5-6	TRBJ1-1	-	CASSQRRAMGNTEAFF	TGTGCCAGCAGCCAAAGAAGGGCGATGGGCAACACTGAAGCTTTCTTT
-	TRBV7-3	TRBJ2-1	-	CASSPSPDNNEQFF	TGTGCCAGCAGCCCGTCCCCGGATAACAATGAGCAGTTCTTC
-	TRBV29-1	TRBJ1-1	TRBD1	CSAGQGVSGTEAFF	TGCAGCGCAGGACAGGGGGTATCGGGCACTGAAGCTTTCTTT
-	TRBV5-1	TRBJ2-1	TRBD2	CASSLMTSGLREGNEQFF	TGCGCCAGCAGCTTAATGACTAGCGGACTAAGGGAGGGGAATGAGCAGTTCTTC
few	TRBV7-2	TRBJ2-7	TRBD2	CASSLVAGGPYEQYF	TGTGCCAGCAGCTTAGTGGCGGGAGGGCCCTACGAGCAGTACTTC
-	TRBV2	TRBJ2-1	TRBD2	CASSARGTSRNNEQFF	TGTGCCAGCAGTGCCAGGGGGACTAGCAGGAACAATGAGCAGTTCTTC
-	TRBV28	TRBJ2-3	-	CASSFTGAGGDTQYF	TGTGCCAGCAGTTTCACAGGGGCCGGGGGAGATACGCAGTATTTT
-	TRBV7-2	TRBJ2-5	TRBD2	CASSLGSTSGQETQYF	TGTGCCAGCAGCTTAGGAAGTACTAGCGGTCAAGAGACCCAGTACTTC
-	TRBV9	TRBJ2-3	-	CASSAIDRRTDTQYF	TGTGCCAGCAGCGCAATAGACAGACGCACAGATACGCAGTATTTT
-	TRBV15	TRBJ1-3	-	CATSRAQGPGGVSGNTIYF	TGTGCCACCAGCAGAGCCCAGGGGCCGGGGGGAGTATCTGGAAACACCATATATTTT
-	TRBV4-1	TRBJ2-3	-	CASSQAGGTDTQYF	TGCGCCAGCAGCCAAGCCGGGGGCACAGATACGCAGTATTTT
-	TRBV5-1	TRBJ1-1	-	CASSPGTDTEAFF	TGCGCCAGCAGCCCCGGGACGGACACTGAAGCTTTCTTT
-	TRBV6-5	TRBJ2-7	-	CASSYLSGAEYEQYF	TGTGCCAGCAGTTACCTGTCGGGGGCCGAGTACGAGCAGTACTTC
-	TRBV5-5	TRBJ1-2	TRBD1	CASSFDRTGVVYGYTF	TGTGCCAGCAGCTTTGATCGGACAGGTGTTGTCTATGGCTACACCTTC
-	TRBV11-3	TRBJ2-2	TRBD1	CASSPFPGQGITGELFF	TGTGCCAGCAGCCCCTTTCCGGGACAGGGTATCACCGGGGAGCTGTTTTTT
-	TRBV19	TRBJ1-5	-	CASGPSGPQHF	TGTGCCAGTGGACCGAGTGGGCCCCAGCATTTT
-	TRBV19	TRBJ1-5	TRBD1	CASSGDRGTYQPQHF	TGTGCCAGTAGTGGAGACAGGGGAACTTATCAGCCCCAGCATTTT
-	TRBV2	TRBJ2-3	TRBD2	CASSEELAGGDTQYF	TGTGCCAGCAGTGAAGAACTAGCGGGGGGAGATACGCAGTATTTT
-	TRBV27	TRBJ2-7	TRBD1	CASSLWDRGDEQYF	TGTGCCAGCAGTTTGTGGGACAGGGGGGACGAGCAGTACTTC
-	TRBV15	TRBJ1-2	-	CATSRDTHNYGYTF	TGTGCCACCAGCAGAGACACCCATAACTATGGCTACACCTTC
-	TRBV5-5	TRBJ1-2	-	CASSSHTNYGYTF	TGTGCCAGCAGCTCTCACACCAACTATGGCTACACCTTC
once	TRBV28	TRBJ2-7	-	CASSFSNEQYF	TGTGCCAGCAGCTTCTCTAACGAGCAGTACTTC
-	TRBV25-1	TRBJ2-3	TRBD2	CASSVPGPLAGGTDTQYF	TGTGCCAGCAGTGTCCCCGGCCCTCTAGCGGGAGGCACAGATACGCAGTATTTT
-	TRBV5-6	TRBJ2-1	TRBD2	CASSPIGVAGSNEQFF	TGTGCCAGCAGCCCCATCGGGGTAGCGGGAAGTAATGAGCAGTTCTTC
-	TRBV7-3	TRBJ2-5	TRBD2	CASSPGLAGGVGTQYF	TGTGCCAGCAGCCCCGGACTAGCGGGAGGGGTGGGGACCCAGTACTTC
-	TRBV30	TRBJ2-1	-	CAWSVLGGTSSEQFF	TGTGCCTGGAGTGTATTAGGCGGGACCTCTAGCGAGCAGTTCTTC
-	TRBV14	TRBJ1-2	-	CASSQVGTVKSYGYTF	TGTGCCAGCAGCCAAGTAGGGACGGTAAAGAGCTATGGCTACACCTTC
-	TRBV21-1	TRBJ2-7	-	CASSTPGRRRYSPREQYF	TGTGCCAGCAGCACCCCTGGGCGGAGGCGGTATAGTCCTAGAGAGCAGTACTTC
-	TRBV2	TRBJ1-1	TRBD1	CASTLDRERKAFF	TGTGCCAGCACCTTGGACAGGGAGAGAAAAGCTTTCTTT
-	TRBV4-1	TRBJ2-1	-	CASSQGPYNEQFF	TGCGCCAGCAGCCAAGGTCCATACAATGAGCAGTTCTTC
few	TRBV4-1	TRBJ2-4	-	CASSQEGAGGNIQYF	TGCGCCAGCAGCCAAGAAGGAGCAGGAGGGAACATTCAGTACTTC
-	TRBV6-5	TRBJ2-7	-	CASSESYAYEQYF	TGTGCCAGCAGTGAAAGCTATGCCTACGAGCAGTACTTC
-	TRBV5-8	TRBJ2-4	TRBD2	CASSLGPGLAGSSTQDIQYF	TGTGCCAGCAGCTTGGGGCCGGGACTAGCGGGGTCCTCCACGCAGGACATTCAGTACTTC
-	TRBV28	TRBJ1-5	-	CASRLQGAGSNQPQHF	TGTGCCAGCAGGTTACAGGGAGCGGGAAGCAATCAGCCCCAGCATTTT
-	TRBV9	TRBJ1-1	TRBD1	CASSSQTGLNTEAFF	TGTGCCAGCAGCTCCCAGACAGGGTTGAACACTGAAGCTTTCTTT
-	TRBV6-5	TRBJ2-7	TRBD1	CASTHLWTGSKEQYF	TGTGCCAGCACCCACCTATGGACAGGCTCGAAGGAGCAGTACTTC
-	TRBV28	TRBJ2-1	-	CASSSQGSPSYNEQFF	TGTGCCAGCAGTTCACAAGGTTCCCCCTCATACAATGAGCAGTTCTTC
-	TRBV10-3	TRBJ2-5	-	CAISEQEQETQYF	TGTGCCATCAGTGAACAGGAACAAGAGACCCAGTACTTC